Below, 4 T cell receptor beta chains from the same sample are listed, as sequenced in a study of neurological immune-mediated disorders (dated by TCRdb to between 2018 and 2021). Library creation used 5' RACE. TCRdb lists the instrument as Illumina HiSeq 2500. The public reads were quality trimmed at Q25 with fastp and then assembled into clones with MiXCR by TCRdb, keeping productive beta chains. CDR3 protein duplicates are merged, each entry listing the most common genes and DNA. This sample holds approximately 23,000 distinct CDR3 sequences; around 9.3% were observed only once. The ten largest account for about 20% of the sample. The sample was PBMCs. The receptor set was obtained from a woman in her sixties or seventies with HTLV-1-associated myelopathy (HAM/TSP).

This clonotype came up many times. The rearrangement uses TRBV3-1 and TRBJ2-1; 12 bases map to TRBD2. This CDR3 comprises 16 residues. Germline assignment: CDR1 LGHDT and CDR2 YNNKEL (reference sequence). Germline trimming cut 4 bases from V and 5 bases from J; bases unmatched to any gene: 6. CDR3 in amino acids: CASSPPTSGGNNEQFF. CDR3 sequence (DNA): TGTGCCAGCAGCCCGCCTACTAGCGGGGGGAACAATGAGCAGTTCTTC.

The sample holds many counts of this clonotype. The CDR3 sequence: CASSISGGGYTF. CDR3 DNA: TGCGCCAGCAGCATTTCAGGGGGTGGCTACACCTTC. The rearrangement joins TRBV5-1 to TRBJ1-2, with TRBD1 matching over 7 bases. J lost 7 bases, V lost 4 bases, and 4 bases had no gene match. Germline CDR1 is SGHRS and CDR2 is YFSETQ. The CDR3 is 12 residues long.

This clonotype was counted many times. The V and J genes are TRBV5-1 and TRBJ2-3; 10 bases are shared with TRBD2. Germline V gene lookup returns CDR1 SGHRS and CDR2 YFSETQ. The CDR3 has 16 residues. Trimming cost V 2 bases and J 1 base; bases outside gene matches: 4. The CDR3 sequence: CASSFGTSAGTDTQYF. CDR3 coding DNA: TGCGCCAGCAGCTTCGGGACTAGCGCGGGCACAGATACGCAGTATTTT.

In this sample, this clonotype turned up many times. The CDR3 protein is CSARTQGSNTEAFF. CDR3 nucleotides: TGCAGTGCTAGAACACAGGGGAGTAACACTGAAGCTTTCTTT. The chain links TRBV20-1 to TRBJ1-1; TRBD1 matches at 7 bases. After removal of 2 bases from V and 2 bases from J, the junction contained 5 bases not matched to a gene. Germline V gene data show CDR1 as DFQATT and CDR2 as SNEGSKA (reference sequence). This CDR3 has 14 residues.